These 19 T cell receptor beta chains were sequenced from one sample in a study of shared T cell receptors in the human thymus (dated by TCRdb to the early 2020s). Libraries were prepared through the immunoSEQ multiplex PCR assay. TCRdb took this table from immuneACCESS and kept in-frame rearrangements with V and J called. Such tables lack part of the clones; where checked against another copy, unresolved V genes explain under half of the gap, and the rest is unexplained. Recorded for this sample are 600,000 to 900,000 clones; approximately 83% of them occurred a single time. The top ten clones comprise under 0.012% of the sample. The sample was also linked to a second study, of human thymus T cells.

The sample taken for sequencing was thymocytes. The receptors derive from a girl in the first two years of life with a congenital heart defect. Donor details come from another sample of the same person, matched by shared clones.

In DNA, the CDR3 is TGTGCCAGCACGACTAGCGGGGGGGACACAGATACGCAGTATTTT. Residues: CASTTSGGDTDTQYF. The rearrangement links TRBV5-6 to TRBJ2-3; the match to TRBD2 covers 14 bases. The CDR3 sequence is 15 residues long. Germline assignment: CDR1 SGHDT and CDR2 YYEEEE. Trimming cost V 6 bases and J 2 bases; bases outside gene matches: 2.

The J gene is TRBJ1-5, the V gene TRBV28; 10 bases line up with TRBD1. The CDR3 runs to 17 residues. Germline CDR1 MDHEN, CDR2 SYDVKM. Trimming at V came to 4 bases and at J to 1 base, leaving 7 bases not matched to a gene. CDR3 nucleotides: TGTGCCAGCAGTTCAATCCCGGGACAGGGGAGCAATCAGCCCCAGCATTTT. Its protein is CASSSIPGQGSNQPQHF.

This sequence joins TRBV19 and TRBJ2-7, with 8 positions matching TRBD1. CDR1 and CDR2 from the germline V gene are LNHDA and SQIVND (reference sequence). V gave up 1 base and J gave up 3 bases; unmatched junction bases: 2. This CDR3 spans 14 amino acids. The CDR3 is CASSIVGTGYEQYF. The CDR3, as DNA: TGTGCCAGTAGTATAGTCGGGACAGGCTACGAGCAGTACTTC.

The chain combines TRBV7-8 with TRBJ1-4; TRBD1 is a possible D gene (5 bases). V dropped 5 bases and J dropped 4 bases, with 14 bases sitting between them. The CDR3 is made up of 15 amino acids. CDR1 is SGHVS and CDR2 is FQNEAQ in the germline V gene. The CDR3: CASSDGAEVNEKLFF. The CDR3 DNA is TGTGCCAGCAGCGATGGGGCAGAAGTTAATGAAAAACTGTTTTTT.

This chain joins TRBV29-1 and TRBJ1-4; possibly TRBD1 for D (6 bases). V was clipped by 2 bases and J by 7 bases, with 8 bases between them. From germline, CDR1 is SQVTM and CDR2 ANQGSEA. The CDR3 is 12 amino acids. The CDR3 protein is CSVEIQGEKLFF. The CDR3 coding sequence is TGCAGCGTTGAAATACAGGGTGAAAAACTGTTTTTT.

The table lists this clone with a few counts. This CDR3 reads CASSLYANEKLFF. The CDR3 DNA sequence: TGTGCCAGCAGCTTGTATGCTAATGAAAAACTGTTTTTT. This sequence joins TRBV5-4 and TRBJ1-4; D is uncertain. Trimming pared 1 base from V and 3 bases from J, leaving 4 bases between. This CDR3 comprises 13 residues. The germline gives CDR1 SGHNT, CDR2 YYREEE (reference sequence).

V usage is TRBV4-3 and J usage is TRBJ2-1; 7 bases line up with TRBD2. Germline V gives CDR1 LGHNA, CDR2 YSLEER. V shed 1 base and J 6 bases; nucleotides not matched to a gene: 12. The CDR3 covers 17 residues. In nucleotides, the CDR3 is TGCGCCAGCAGCCAAGCGGCGGCGGGGGACCCTCCCAATGAGCAGTTCTTC. Protein: CASSQAAAGDPPNEQFF.

The chain combines TRBV6-1 with TRBJ1-5, with TRBD1 matching 8 bases. The trim removed 0 bases at V and 0 bases at J, leaving 25 bases unmatched. Germline-derived CDR1 and CDR2 are MNHNS and SASEGT. This CDR3 is 24 amino acids long. CDR3 amino acids: CASSEALGTGSAHFSENSNQPQHF. Written as DNA, the CDR3 is TGTGCCAGCAGTGAAGCACTCGGGACAGGTTCGGCCCACTTCTCTGAAAATAGCAATCAGCCCCAGCATTTT.

This chain joins TRBV20-1 and TRBJ2-4; D is perhaps TRBD1 (5 bases). The CDR3 totals 11 residues. Between the trimmed V and J ends, which lost 3 bases and 11 bases, there was a span of 11 bases. Germline V gene data show CDR1 as DFQATT and CDR2 as SNEGSKA (reference sequence). In nucleotides, the CDR3 is TGCAGTGCTAGGCCACAAGGGGTTCAGTACTTC. Residues: CSARPQGVQYF.

The table lists this clone with a count of one. The chain uses TRBV5-1 and TRBJ2-5, with 11 positions matching TRBD2. V lost 3 bases to trimming and J lost 4 bases; unmatched junction nucleotides: 11. Germline CDR1 is SGHRS and CDR2 is YFSETQ. The CDR3 is 17 residues long. CDR3 nucleotides: TGCGCCAGCAGCTGGGGCCGCCTAGCGGGGGGTTCAGAGACCCAGTACTTC. Its protein is CASSWGRLAGGSETQYF.

The chain combines TRBV28 with TRBJ2-5; the D gene is possibly TRBD2 (5 bases). Germline CDR1 reads MDHEN; CDR2 reads SYDVKM. V lost 7 bases to trimming and J lost 0 bases, with 15 bases between them. The CDR3 is made up of 15 amino acids. CDR3 amino acids: CASISGVPNQETQYF. CDR3 DNA: TGTGCCAGCATCAGCGGAGTCCCCAACCAAGAGACCCAGTACTTC.

This chain links TRBV9 with TRBJ2-7; TRBD1 agrees at 10 bases. J lost 2 bases, V lost 4 bases, and 3 bases had no gene match. From germline, CDR1 is SGDLS and CDR2 YYNGEE. This CDR3 has 14 amino acids. CDR3 bases: TGTGCCAGCAGCACTGGACAGGGGGCCTACGAGCAGTACTTC. Its translation is CASSTGQGAYEQYF. Full variable domain (missing parts from reference TRBV9 and TRBJ2-7): DSGVTQTPKHLITATGQRVTLRCSPRSGDLSVYWYQQSLDQGLQFLIQYYNGEERAKGNILERFSAQQFPDLHSELNLSSLELGDSALYFCASSTGQGAYEQYFGPGTRLTVT.

The chain joins TRBV6-5 to TRBJ1-3; 8 positions agree with TRBD1. The V and J ends lost 6 bases and 4 bases, in that order; junction bases with no gene match: 8. This CDR3 region has 15 residues. Germline V gene data show CDR1 as MNHEY and CDR2 as SVGAGI. The CDR3 DNA follows: TGTGCCAGCAGCCGGACAGGGTATAACGGAAACACCATATATTTT. Its translation: CASSRTGYNGNTIYF.

In this sample, this clone turned up once. V gene TRBV14 combines with J gene TRBJ2-1; D unclear. The CDR3 has 15 amino acids. The germline gives CDR1 SGHDN, CDR2 FVKESK. V lost 3 bases to trimming and J lost 3 bases, with 12 bases between them. The CDR3 is CASSQFSLFYNEQFF. The CDR3 nucleotides read TGTGCCAGCAGCCAGTTTAGTTTATTCTACAATGAGCAGTTCTTC.

The chain recombines TRBV2 with TRBJ2-7; a weak D match, TRBD2 (5 bases). The CDR3 covers 13 residues. The V and J ends lost 6 bases and 4 bases respectively, with 13 bases between them. CDR1 SNHLY and CDR2 FYNNEI come from the germline V gene. CDR3 protein: CASSGRAQYEQYF. The CDR3 DNA sequence: TGTGCCAGCAGCGGGCGGGCCCAGTACGAGCAGTACTTC.

The chain is built from TRBV11-2 and TRBJ1-4; the match to TRBD1 covers 8 bases. CDR1 SGHAT and CDR2 FQNNGV come from the germline V gene. V was clipped by 5 bases and J by 5 bases; unmatched bases: 7. There are 15 residues in the CDR3. The CDR3 nucleotides read TGTGCCAGCAGCCCGTGGACAGGGACGAATGAAAAACTGTTTTTT. The encoded protein is CASSPWTGTNEKLFF.

This chain uses TRBV5-6 with TRBJ1-1; tentative D call: TRBD1 (6 bases). The germline CDR1 and CDR2 sequences are SGHDT and YYEEEE. V was clipped by 6 bases and J by 1 base, with 13 bases between them. This CDR3 is built from 14 residues. The CDR3, as DNA: TGTGCCAGCATCCTCGGACAGAAGAACACTGAAGCTTTCTTT. It yields the protein CASILGQKNTEAFF. The complete variable domain, with remaining parts taken from reference TRBV5-6 and TRBJ1-1, reads DAGVTQSPTHLIKTRGQQVTLRCSPKSGHDTVSWYQQALGQGPQFIFQYYEEEERQRGNFPDRFSGHQFPNYSSELNVNALLLGDSALYLCASILGQKNTEAFFGQGTRLTVV.

This clone occurred once. The V and J genes are TRBV4-1 and TRBJ2-1, with D unclear. The V end lost 4 bases, the J end lost 3 bases, and 28 bases lay between the germline ends. The CDR3 covers 20 residues. The V gene's germline CDR1 is MGHRA and CDR2 YSYEKL. CDR3 bases: TGCGCCAGCAGCCCCCTCATCCCCTTATCCTCACCCCCCTACTACAATGAGCAGTTCTTC. This encodes CASSPLIPLSSPPYYNEQFF.

V and J are TRBV4-1 and TRBJ1-2, with D unclear. The CDR3 consists of 16 residues. Deletions cut 4 bases from V and 7 bases from J, with 22 bases between. Germline V gene data show CDR1 as MGHRA and CDR2 as YSYEKL. The CDR3 here is CASSPQATYVAGGYTF. The CDR3 nucleotides read TGCGCCAGCAGCCCCCAAGCCACCTACGTAGCGGGTGGCTACACCTTC.